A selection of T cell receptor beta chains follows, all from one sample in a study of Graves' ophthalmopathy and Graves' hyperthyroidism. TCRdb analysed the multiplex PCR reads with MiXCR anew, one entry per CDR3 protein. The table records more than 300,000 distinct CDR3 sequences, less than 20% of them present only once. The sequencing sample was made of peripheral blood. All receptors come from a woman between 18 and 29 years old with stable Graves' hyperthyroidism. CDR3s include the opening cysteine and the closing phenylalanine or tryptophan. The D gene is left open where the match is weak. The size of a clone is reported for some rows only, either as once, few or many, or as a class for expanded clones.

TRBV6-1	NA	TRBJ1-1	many	CASSGWTNTEAFF	TGTGCCAGCAGTGGCTGGACAAACACTGAAGCTTTCTTT
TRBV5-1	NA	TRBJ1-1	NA	CASSLAKSGGGTEAFF	TGCGCCAGCAGCTTGGCCAAATCGGGAGGGGGCACTGAAGCTTTCTTT
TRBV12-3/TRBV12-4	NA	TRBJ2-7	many	CASSPRRFDEQYF	TGTGCCAGCAGTCCTAGGAGGTTCGACGAGCAGTACTTC
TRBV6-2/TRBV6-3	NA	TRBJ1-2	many	CASRRGKRLYGYTF	TGTGCCAGCAGAAGGGGGAAGAGACTCTATGGCTACACCTTC
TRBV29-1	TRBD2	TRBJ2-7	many	CSAREDYEQYF	TGCAGCGCCCGGGAGGACTACGAGCAGTACTTC
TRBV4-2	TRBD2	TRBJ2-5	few	CASSQSSGGAGETQYF	TGTGCCAGCAGCCAATCTAGCGGGGGGGCCGGAGAGACCCAGTACTTC
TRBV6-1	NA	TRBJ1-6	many	CASSEAFTNSPLHF	TGTGCCAGCAGTGAAGCGTTCACGAATTCACCCCTCCACTTT
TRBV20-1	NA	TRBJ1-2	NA	CSASGRSYGYTF	TGCAGTGCTAGTGGCAGGAGCTATGGCTACACCTTC
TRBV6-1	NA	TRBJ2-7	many	CASSEALRYEQYF	TGTGCCAGCAGTGAAGCGCTGCGGTACGAGCAGTACTTC
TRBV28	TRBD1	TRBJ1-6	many	CASSLGRGDSSYNSPLHF	TGTGCCAGCAGTTTGGGCAGGGGGGATAGCTCCTATAATTCACCCCTCCACTTT
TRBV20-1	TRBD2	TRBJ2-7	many	CSARSGGQGYEQYF	TGCAGTGCTAGATCGGGGGGGCAGGGGTACGAGCAGTACTTC
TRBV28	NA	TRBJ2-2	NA	CASRTYSYGELFF	TGTGCCAGCAGGACCTATAGCTACGGGGAGCTGTTTTTT
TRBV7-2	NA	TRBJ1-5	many	CASRRGGGSNQPQHF	TGTGCCAGCAGAAGGGGAGGGGGAAGCAATCAGCCCCAGCATTTT